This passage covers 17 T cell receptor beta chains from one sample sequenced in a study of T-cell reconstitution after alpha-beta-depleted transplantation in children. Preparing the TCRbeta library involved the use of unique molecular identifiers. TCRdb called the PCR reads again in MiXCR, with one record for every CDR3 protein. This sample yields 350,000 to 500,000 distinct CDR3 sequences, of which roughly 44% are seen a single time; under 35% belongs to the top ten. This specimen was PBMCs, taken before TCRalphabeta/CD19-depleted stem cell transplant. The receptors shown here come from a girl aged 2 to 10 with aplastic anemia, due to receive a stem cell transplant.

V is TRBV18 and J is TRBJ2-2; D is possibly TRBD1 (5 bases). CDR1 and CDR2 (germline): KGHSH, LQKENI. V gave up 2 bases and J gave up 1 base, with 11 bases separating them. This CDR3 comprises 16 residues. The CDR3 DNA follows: TGTGCCAGCTCACCAGAAAGGGGATTGAACACCGGGGAGCTGTTTTTT. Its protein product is CASSPERGLNTGELFF.

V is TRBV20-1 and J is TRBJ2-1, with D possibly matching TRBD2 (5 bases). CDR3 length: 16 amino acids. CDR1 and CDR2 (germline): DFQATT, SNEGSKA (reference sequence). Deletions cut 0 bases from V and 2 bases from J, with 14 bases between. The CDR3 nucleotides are TGCAGTGCTAGAGATTACGGGATTGGGACCTACAATGAGCAGTTCTTC. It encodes CSARDYGIGTYNEQFF.

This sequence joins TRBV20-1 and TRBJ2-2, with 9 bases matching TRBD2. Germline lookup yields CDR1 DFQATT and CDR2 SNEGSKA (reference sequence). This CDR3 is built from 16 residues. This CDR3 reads CKGAGGDNANTGELFF. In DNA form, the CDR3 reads TGCAAGGGAGCGGGGGGCGATAACGCGAACACCGGGGAGCTGTTTTTT.

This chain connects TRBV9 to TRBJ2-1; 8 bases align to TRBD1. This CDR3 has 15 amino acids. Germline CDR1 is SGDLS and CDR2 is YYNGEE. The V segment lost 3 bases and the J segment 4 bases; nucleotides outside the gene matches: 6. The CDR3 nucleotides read TGTGCCAGCAGCGCCGGGACAGGACCTTACAATGAGCAGTTCTTC. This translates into CASSAGTGPYNEQFF.

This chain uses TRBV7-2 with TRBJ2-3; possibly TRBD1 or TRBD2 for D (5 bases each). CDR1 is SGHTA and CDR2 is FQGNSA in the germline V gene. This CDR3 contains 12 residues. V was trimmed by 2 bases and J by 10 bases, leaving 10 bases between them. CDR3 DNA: TGTGCCAGCAGCTTAATCGGGGCTGCGCAGTATTTT. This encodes CASSLIGAAQYF.

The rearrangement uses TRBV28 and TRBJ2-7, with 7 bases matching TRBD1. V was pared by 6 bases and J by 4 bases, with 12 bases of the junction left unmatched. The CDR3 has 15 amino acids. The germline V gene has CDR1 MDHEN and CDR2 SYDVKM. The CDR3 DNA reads TGTGCCAGCAGGCCACAGGGGAAGGGTATTTACGAGCAGTACTTC. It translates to CASRPQGKGIYEQYF. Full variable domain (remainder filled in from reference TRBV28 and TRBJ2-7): DVKVTQSSRYLVKRTGEKVFLECVQDMDHENMFWYRQDPGLGLRLIYFSYDVKMKEKGDIPEGYSVSREKKERFSLILESASTNQTSMYLCASRPQGKGIYEQYFGPGTRLTVT.

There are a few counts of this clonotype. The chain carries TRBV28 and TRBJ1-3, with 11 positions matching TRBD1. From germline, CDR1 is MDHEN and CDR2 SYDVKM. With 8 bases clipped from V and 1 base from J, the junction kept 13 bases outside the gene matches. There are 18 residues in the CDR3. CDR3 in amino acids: CASSTDRGLSVSGNTIYF. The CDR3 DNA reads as TGTGCCAGCTCAACGGACAGGGGGCTCTCAGTATCTGGAAACACCATATATTTT.

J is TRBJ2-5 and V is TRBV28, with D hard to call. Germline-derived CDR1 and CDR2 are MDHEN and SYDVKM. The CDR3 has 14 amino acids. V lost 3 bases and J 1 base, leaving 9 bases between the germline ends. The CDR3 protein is CASSLIGIQETQYF. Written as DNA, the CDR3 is TGTGCCAGCAGTTTGATAGGGATCCAAGAGACCCAGTACTTC.

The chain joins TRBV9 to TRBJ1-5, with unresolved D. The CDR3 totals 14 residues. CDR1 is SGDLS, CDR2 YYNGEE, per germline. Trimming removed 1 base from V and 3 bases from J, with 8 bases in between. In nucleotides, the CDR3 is TGTGCCAGCAGCGTATTGGGAGACAATCAGCCCCAGCATTTT. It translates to CASSVLGDNQPQHF.

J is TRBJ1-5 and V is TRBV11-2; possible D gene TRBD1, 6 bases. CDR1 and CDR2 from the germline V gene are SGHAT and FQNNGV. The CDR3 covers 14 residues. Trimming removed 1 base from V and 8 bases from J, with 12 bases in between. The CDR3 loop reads CASSLVGGGKPQHF. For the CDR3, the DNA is TGTGCCAGCAGCTTAGTGGGGGGCGGGAAGCCCCAGCATTTT.

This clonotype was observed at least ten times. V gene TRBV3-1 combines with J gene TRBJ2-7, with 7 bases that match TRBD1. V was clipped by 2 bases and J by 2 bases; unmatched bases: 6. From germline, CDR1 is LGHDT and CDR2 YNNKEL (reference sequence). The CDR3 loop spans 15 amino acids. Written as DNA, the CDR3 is TGTGCCAGCAGCCAAAGAAGACAGGGACCCTACGAGCAGTACTTC. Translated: CASSQRRQGPYEQYF.

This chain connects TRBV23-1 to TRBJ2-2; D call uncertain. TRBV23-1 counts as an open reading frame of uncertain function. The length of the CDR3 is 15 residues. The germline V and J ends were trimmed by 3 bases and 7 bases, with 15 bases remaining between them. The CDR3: CASSHGPLPYGELFF. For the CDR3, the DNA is TGCGCCAGCAGTCATGGGCCCCTTCCCTACGGGGAGCTGTTTTTT.

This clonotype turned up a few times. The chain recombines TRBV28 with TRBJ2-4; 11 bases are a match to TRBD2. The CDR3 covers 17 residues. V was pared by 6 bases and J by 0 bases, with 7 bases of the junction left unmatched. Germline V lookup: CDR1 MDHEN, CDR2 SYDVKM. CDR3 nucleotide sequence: TGTGCCAGCAGCCCACTCGGACTAGCGGGAGCCAAAAACATTCAGTACTTC. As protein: CASSPLGLAGAKNIQYF.

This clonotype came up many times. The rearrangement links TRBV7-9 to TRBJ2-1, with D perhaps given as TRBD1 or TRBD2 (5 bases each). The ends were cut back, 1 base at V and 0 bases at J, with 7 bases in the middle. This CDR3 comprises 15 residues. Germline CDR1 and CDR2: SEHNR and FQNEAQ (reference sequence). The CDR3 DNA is TGTGCCAGCAGCTTAGAGGGGAGCTCCTACAATGAGCAGTTCTTC. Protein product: CASSLEGSSYNEQFF.

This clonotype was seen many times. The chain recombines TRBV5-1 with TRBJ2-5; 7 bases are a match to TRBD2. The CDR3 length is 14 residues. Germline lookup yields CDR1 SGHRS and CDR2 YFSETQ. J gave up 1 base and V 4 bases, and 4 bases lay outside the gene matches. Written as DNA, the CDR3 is TGCGCCAGCAGCGCTGGCGGGGGCCAAGAGACCCAGTACTTC. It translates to CASSAGGGQETQYF.

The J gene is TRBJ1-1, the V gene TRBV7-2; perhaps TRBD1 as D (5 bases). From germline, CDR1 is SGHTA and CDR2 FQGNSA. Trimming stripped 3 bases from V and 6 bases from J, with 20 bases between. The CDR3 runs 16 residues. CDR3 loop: CASSFISSGTRAEAFF. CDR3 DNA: TGTGCCAGCAGCTTTATTTCCTCCGGGACGAGGGCTGAAGCTTTCTTT.

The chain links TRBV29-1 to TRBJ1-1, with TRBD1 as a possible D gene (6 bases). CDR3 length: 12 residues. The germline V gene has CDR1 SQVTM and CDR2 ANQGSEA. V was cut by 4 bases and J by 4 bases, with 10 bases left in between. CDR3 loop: CSVVGDTTEAFF. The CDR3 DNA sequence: TGCAGCGTTGTGGGGGACACCACTGAAGCTTTCTTT.